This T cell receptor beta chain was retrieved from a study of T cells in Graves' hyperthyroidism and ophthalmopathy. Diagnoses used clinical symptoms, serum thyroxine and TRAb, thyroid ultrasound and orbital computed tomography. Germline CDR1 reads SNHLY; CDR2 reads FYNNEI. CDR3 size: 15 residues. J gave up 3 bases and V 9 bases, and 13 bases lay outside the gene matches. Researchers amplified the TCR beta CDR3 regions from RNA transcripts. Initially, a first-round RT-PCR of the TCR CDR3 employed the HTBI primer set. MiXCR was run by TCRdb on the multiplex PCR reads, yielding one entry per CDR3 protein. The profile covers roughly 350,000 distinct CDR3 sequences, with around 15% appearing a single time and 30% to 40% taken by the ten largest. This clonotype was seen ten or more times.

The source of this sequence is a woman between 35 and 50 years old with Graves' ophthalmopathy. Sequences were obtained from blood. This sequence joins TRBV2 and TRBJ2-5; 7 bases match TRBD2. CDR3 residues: CASTPPSGYKETQYF. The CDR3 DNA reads TGTGCCAGTACCCCTCCTAGCGGATATAAAGAGACCCAGTACTTC.